The entry below gives a single T cell receptor (beta chain) sequence along with its context. Its antigen is undetermined. The data were obtained in a study of vaccination and CD4 T cells after COVID-19. Study conclusions and caveats: A nonsignificant median increase from about 20 to 38 SARS-CoV-2-reactive clonotypes was observed.

Germline CDR1 is MNHNS and CDR2 is SASEGT. V shed 5 bases and J 5 bases; nucleotides not matched to a gene: 5. This CDR3 comprises 13 residues. Treatment of the sample: approximately 10-day PBMC culture with coronavirus spike peptide pools or control peptides (ViraFEST assay). Expansion of antigen-specific T cells with peptide pools by ViraFEST preceded sequencing of TCRs. Scientists ran DNA taken from cultured CD4+ T cells through the Oncomine TCR Beta short-read assay for sequencing. The authors extracted genomic DNA from cultured CD4+ T cells. Each CDR3 protein is one row after TCRdb ran MiXCR on the PCR reads. Found here are about 9,000 distinct CDR3 sequences, roughly 60% of them singletons; the top ten hold roughly a quarter.

The TCR was taken from a human donor who had recovered from COVID-19. The chain has TRBV6-1 and TRBJ2-5; 7 nucleotides match TRBD2. Sequencing was carried out using CD4+ T cells from blood, cultured in vitro. In nucleotides, the CDR3 is TGTGCCAGCAGTAGGGACTATCAGGAGACCCAGTACTTC. This gives the protein CASSRDYQETQYF.